This entry features one TCR beta chain sequence. Its antigen is not known. This sample is drawn from a study of cytomegalovirus exposure and HLA in healthy donors. Regarding the study as a whole: Follow-up analysis found HLA locus-dependent TCR association rates, highest for DRB1 and lowest for HLA-C. Earlier analysis yielded a pattern in which most TCR beta V segments were productive about 87% or about 30% of the time.

The CDR3 runs 15 residues. CDR1 and CDR2 from the germline V gene are SGDLS and YYNGEE. V lost 0 bases to trimming and J lost 3 bases; unmatched junction nucleotides: 2. The PCR contained 60 Vbeta and 13 Jbeta primers. The data were produced by immunoSEQ multiplex PCR, yet TCRdb's version contains in-frame clones alone and is incomplete. Of over 60,000 clones in the sample, 65% to 85% are singletons; the top ten hold 9.5% to 15%. V and J are TRBV9 and TRBJ2-7, with 11 bases aligning to TRBD2. The source is a man aged 65 to 79 in good health and CMV-seronegative. The source material was PBMCs. The CDR3 DNA is TGTGCCAGCAGCGTAGATAGCGGGAGGGTCTACGAGCAGTACTTC. It encodes CASSVDSGRVYEQYF.